The 5 T cell receptor beta chains given below trace back to one sample, sequenced in a study of T cells in Graves' hyperthyroidism and ophthalmopathy (dated by TCRdb to about 2019). The library was made by multiplex PCR. The data were produced on an Illumina HiSeq 2000. Amplification of TCR beta CDR3 regions was carried out from RNA transcripts. For the first round of RT-PCR on the TCR CDR3, the HTBI primer set was used together with the Qiagen OneStep RT-PCR kit. TCRdb trimmed the raw reads at Q25, called clones with MiXCR and kept productive beta chains. Identical CDR3 protein sequences are pooled into one entry, listed with their most common genes and DNA. In all, the sample holds 370,000 or so distinct CDR3 sequences, and about 13% of those were seen once. The top ten clones comprise about 20% of the sample. Sequencing input: blood. The source of these receptors is a man aged 25 to 40 with Graves' hyperthyroidism that later progressed to Graves' ophthalmopathy.

The chain combines TRBV7-8 with TRBJ2-4, with TRBD2 identical over 10 bases. CDR1 and CDR2 from the germline V gene are SGHVS and FQNEAQ. After removal of 5 bases from V and 3 bases from J, the junction contained 22 bases not matched to a gene. The CDR3 extends over 21 amino acids. This CDR3 is CASSRPGAPGSSGGVKNIQYF. The CDR3 coding sequence is TGTGCCAGCAGCCGCCCCGGCGCCCCGGGGTCTAGCGGGGGCGTCAAAAACATTCAGTACTTC. Complete variable domain (other parts from reference TRBV7-8 and TRBJ2-4): GAGVSQSPRYKVAKRGQDVALRCDPISGHVSLFWYQQALGQGPEFLTYFQNEAQLDKSGLPSDRFFAERPEGSVSTLKIQRTQQEDSAVYLCASSRPGAPGSSGGVKNIQYFGAGTRLSVL.

CDR3 DNA: TGCGCCAGCAGCTTTCTGACAGAAGAGACCCAGTACTTC. Residues: CASSFLTEETQYF. The chain carries TRBV5-1 and TRBJ2-5, with D possibly being TRBD1 (5 bases). Trimming stripped 2 bases from V and 3 bases from J, with 8 bases between. Germline V gene data show CDR1 as SGHRS and CDR2 as YFSETQ. The CDR3 spans 13 residues.

This clonotype was detected many times. The chain combines TRBV2 with TRBJ1-1; 8 bases match TRBD1. The ends lost 0 bases at V and 4 bases at J; junction bases unmatched: 4. The germline V gene has CDR1 SNHLY and CDR2 FYNNEI. CDR3 length: 15 amino acids. CDR3 residues: CASSEAQTGGTEAFF. In DNA form, the CDR3 reads TGTGCCAGCAGTGAAGCCCAAACAGGGGGCACTGAAGCTTTCTTT.

This clonotype was seen many times. The V call is TRBV11-2, the J call TRBJ2-1, with TRBD2 identical over 8 bases. V gave up 3 bases and J gave up 8 bases; unmatched junction bases: 3. CDR1 and CDR2 (germline): SGHAT, FQNNGV. The CDR3 totals 13 residues. CDR3 protein: CASSLGLDYEQFF. DNA for the CDR3: TGTGCCAGCAGCTTGGGACTAGACTATGAGCAGTTCTTC. Full variable domain (rest looked up from reference TRBV11-2 and TRBJ2-1): EAGVAQSPRYKIIEKRQSVAFWCNPISGHATLYWYQQILGQGPKLLIQFQNNGVVDDSQLPKDRFSAERLKGVDSTLKIQPAKLEDSAVYLCASSLGLDYEQFFGPGTRLTVL.

This clonotype was counted many times. This chain links TRBV5-1 with TRBJ2-7, with TRBD2 matching over 7 bases. Germline V gene sequence: CDR1 SGHRS, CDR2 YFSETQ. The CDR3 loop spans 14 amino acids. J gave up 5 bases and V 4 bases, and 9 bases lay outside the gene matches. CDR3 protein: CASSRRGSSNEQYF. DNA for the CDR3: TGCGCCAGCAGCCGGCGGGGGTCGTCTAACGAGCAGTACTTC.